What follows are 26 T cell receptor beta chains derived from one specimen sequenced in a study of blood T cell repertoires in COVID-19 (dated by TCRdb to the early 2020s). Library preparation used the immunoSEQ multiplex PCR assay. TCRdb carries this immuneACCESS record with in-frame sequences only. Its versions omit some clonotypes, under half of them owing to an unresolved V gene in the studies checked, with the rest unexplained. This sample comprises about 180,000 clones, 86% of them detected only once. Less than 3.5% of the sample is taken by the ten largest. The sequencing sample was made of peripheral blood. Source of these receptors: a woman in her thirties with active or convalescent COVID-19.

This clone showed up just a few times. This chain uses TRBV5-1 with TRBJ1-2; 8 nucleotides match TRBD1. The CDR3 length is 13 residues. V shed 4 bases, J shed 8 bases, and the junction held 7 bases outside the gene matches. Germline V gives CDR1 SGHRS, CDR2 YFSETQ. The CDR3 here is CASSEDRVRGYTF. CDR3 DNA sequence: TGCGCCAGCAGCGAGGACAGGGTCCGGGGCTACACCTTC.

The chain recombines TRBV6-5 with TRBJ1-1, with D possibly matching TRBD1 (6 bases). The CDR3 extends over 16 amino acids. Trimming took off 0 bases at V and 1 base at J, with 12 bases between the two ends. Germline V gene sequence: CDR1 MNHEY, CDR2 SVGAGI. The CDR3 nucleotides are TGTGCCAGCAGTTACTCGGGGGAGGGGGGGAACACTGAAGCTTTCTTT. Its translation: CASSYSGEGGNTEAFF.

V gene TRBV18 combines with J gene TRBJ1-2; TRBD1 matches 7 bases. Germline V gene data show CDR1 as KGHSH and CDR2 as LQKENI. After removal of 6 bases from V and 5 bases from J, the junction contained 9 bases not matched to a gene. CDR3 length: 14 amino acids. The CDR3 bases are TGTGCCAGCTCCTCGGGACAGACCCAGTATGGCTACACCTTC. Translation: CASSSGQTQYGYTF.

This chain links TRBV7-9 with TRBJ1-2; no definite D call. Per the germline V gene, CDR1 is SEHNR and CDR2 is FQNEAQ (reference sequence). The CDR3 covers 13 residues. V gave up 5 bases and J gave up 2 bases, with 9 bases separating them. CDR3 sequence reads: CASSLGTNYGYTF. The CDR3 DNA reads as TGTGCCAGCAGCCTGGGCACAAACTATGGCTACACCTTC.

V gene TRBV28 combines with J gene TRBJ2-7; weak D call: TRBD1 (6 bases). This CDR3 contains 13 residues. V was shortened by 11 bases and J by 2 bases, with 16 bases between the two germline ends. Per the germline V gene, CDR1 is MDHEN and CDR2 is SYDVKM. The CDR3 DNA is TGTGCCTGGGGGACACCTTCTCCCTACGAGCAGTACTTC. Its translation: CAWGTPSPYEQYF.

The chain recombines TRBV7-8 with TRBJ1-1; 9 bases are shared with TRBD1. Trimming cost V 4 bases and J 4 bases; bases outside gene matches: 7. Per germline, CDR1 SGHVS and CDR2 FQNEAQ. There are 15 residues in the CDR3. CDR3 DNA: TGTGCCAGCAGCTGGGACAGGGCATTAAGCACTGAAGCTTTCTTT. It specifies CASSWDRALSTEAFF.

In nucleotides, the CDR3 is TGTGCCACCAGAGGGACAGGGGATGGCTACACCTTC. The encoded protein is CATRGTGDGYTF. This chain connects TRBV24-1 to TRBJ1-2, with 10 bases aligning to TRBD1. Germline V gene data show CDR1 as KGHDR and CDR2 as SFDVKD. V was clipped by 7 bases and J by 6 bases; unmatched bases: 1. CDR3 size: 12 residues.

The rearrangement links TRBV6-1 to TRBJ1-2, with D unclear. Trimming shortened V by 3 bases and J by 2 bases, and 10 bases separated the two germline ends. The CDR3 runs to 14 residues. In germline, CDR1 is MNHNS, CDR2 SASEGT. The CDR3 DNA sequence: TGTGCCAGCAGTGAGTCTGTGGCAAACTATGGCTACACCTTC. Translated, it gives CASSESVANYGYTF.

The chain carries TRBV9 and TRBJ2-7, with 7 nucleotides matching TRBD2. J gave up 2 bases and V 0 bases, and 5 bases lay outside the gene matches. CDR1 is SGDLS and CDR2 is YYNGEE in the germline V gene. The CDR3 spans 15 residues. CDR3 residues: CASSVAAGVTYEQYF. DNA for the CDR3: TGTGCCAGCAGCGTAGCTGCGGGGGTTACCTACGAGCAGTACTTC.

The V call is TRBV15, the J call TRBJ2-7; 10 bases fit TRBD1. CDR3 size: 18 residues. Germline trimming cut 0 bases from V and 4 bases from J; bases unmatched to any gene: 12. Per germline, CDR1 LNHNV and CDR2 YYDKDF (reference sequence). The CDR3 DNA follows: TGTGCCACCAGCAGAGAAATGACCGGGACAGGGGCAGGGTACGAGCAGTACTTC. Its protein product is CATSREMTGTGAGYEQYF. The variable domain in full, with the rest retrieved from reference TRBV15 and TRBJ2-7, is DAMVIQNPRYQVTQFGKPVTLSCSQTLNHNVMYWYQQKSSQAPKLLFHYYDKDFNNEADTPDNFQSRRPNTSFCFLDIRSPGLGDTAMYLCATSREMTGTGAGYEQYFGPGTRLTVT.

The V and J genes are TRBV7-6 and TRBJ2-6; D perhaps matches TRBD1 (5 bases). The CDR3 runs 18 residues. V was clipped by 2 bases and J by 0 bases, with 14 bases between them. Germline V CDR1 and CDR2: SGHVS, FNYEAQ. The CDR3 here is CASSLWGRADSGANVLTF. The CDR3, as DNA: TGTGCCAGCAGCTTATGGGGCAGGGCAGACTCTGGGGCCAACGTCCTGACTTTC. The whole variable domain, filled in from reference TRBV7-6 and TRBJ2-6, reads GAGVSQSPRYKVTKRGQDVALRCDPISGHVSLYWYRQALGQGPEFLTYFNYEAQQDKSGLPNDRFSAERPEGSISTLTIQRTEQRDSAMYRCASSLWGRADSGANVLTFGAGSRLTVL.

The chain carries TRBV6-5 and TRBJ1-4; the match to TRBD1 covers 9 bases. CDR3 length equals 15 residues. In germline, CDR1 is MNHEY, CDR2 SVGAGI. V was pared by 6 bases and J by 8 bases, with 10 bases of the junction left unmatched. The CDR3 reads CASRNPGTGREKLFF. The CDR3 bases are TGTGCCAGCAGAAATCCCGGGACAGGGCGGGAAAAACTGTTTTTT.

The CDR3 here is CASSPRQGGSYEQYF. Written as DNA, the CDR3 is TGTGCCAGCAGCCCACGACAGGGGGGCTCCTACGAGCAGTACTTC. This chain connects TRBV7-8 to TRBJ2-7, with 9 bases fitting TRBD1. Germline CDR1 SGHVS, CDR2 FQNEAQ. V was clipped by 5 bases and J by 0 bases; unmatched bases: 5. The CDR3 contains 15 residues.

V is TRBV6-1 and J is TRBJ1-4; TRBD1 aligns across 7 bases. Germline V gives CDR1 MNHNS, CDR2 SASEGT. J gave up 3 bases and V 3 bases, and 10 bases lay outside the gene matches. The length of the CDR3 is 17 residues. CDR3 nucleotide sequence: TGTGCCAGCAGTGAGTCAGTCAGGGGGAGATCTAATGAAAAACTGTTTTTT. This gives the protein CASSESVRGRSNEKLFF.

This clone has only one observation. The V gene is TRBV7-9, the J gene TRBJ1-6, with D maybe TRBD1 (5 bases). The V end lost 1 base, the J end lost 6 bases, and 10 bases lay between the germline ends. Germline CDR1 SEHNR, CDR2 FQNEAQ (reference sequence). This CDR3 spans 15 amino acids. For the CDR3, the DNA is TGTGCCAGCAGCTTAGGAAGGGGTACTAATTCACCCCTCCACTTT. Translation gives CASSLGRGTNSPLHF.

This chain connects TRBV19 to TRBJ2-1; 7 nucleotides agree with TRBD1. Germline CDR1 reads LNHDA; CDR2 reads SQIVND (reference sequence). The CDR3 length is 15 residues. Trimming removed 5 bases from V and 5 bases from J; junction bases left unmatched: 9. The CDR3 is CASSPKQGSDNEQFF. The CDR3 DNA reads TGTGCCAGTAGTCCGAAACAGGGGTCCGACAATGAGCAGTTCTTC.

The CDR3 nucleotides are TGTGCCAGCAGCTTGAGACAGACGAACACTGAAGCTTTCTTT. Amino acid sequence: CASSLRQTNTEAFF. The chain is built from TRBV5-6 and TRBJ1-1; tentative D call: TRBD1 (5 bases). CDR3 size: 14 residues. Per the germline V gene, CDR1 is SGHDT and CDR2 is YYEEEE. The ends were cut back, 1 base at V and 1 base at J, with 8 bases in the middle.

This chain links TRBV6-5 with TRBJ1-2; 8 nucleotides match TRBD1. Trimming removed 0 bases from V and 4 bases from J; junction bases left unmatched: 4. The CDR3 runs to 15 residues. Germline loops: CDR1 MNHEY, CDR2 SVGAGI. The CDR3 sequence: CASSYSGQGTYGYTF. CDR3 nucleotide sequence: TGTGCCAGCAGTTACTCTGGACAGGGAACCTATGGCTACACCTTC.

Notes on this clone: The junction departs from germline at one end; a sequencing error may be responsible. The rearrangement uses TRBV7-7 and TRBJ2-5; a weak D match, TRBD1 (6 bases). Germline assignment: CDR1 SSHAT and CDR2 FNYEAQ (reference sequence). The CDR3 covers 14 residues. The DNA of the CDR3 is TGTGCTAGCAGCCTAAATCAGGGGAGAGAGACCCAGTACTTC. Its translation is CASSLNQGRETQYF.

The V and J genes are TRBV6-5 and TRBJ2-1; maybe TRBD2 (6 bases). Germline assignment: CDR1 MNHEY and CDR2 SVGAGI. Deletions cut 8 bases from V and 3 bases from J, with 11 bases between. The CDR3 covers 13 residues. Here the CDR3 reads CASGTSYYNEQFF. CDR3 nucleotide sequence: TGTGCCAGCGGCACTAGCTACTACAATGAGCAGTTCTTC.

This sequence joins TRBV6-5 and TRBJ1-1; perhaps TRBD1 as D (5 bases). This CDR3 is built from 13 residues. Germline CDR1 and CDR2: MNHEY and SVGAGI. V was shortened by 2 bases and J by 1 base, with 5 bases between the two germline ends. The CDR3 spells CASSYRGNTEAFF. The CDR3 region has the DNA TGTGCCAGCAGTTACAGGGGGAACACTGAAGCTTTCTTT.

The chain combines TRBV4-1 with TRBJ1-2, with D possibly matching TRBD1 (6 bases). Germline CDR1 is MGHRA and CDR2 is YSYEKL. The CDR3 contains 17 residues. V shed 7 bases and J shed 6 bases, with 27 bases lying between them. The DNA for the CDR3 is TGCGCCAGCAACCAGAATCCCGGGGGGCGAGTGGAGGATGGCTACACCTTC. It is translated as CASNQNPGGRVEDGYTF.

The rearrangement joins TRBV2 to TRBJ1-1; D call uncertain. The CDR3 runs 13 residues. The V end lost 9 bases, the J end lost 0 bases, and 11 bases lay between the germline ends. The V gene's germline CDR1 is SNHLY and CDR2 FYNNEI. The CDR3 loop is CASRIQVNTEAFF. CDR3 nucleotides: TGTGCCAGTCGAATCCAGGTGAACACTGAAGCTTTCTTT.

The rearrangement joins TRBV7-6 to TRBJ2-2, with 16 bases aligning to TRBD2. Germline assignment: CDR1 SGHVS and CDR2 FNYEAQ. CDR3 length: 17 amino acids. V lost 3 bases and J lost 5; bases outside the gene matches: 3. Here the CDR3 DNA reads TGTGCCAGCAGCTTTCAGGGACTAGCGGGAGGGACCGGGGAGCTGTTTTTT. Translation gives CASSFQGLAGGTGELFF.

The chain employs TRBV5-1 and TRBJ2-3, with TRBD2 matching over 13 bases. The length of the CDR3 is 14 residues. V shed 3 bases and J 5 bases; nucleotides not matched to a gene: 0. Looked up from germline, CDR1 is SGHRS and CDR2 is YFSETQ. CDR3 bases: TGCGCCAGCAGCTGGACTAGCGGGAGAGATACGCAGTATTTT. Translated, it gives CASSWTSGRDTQYF.

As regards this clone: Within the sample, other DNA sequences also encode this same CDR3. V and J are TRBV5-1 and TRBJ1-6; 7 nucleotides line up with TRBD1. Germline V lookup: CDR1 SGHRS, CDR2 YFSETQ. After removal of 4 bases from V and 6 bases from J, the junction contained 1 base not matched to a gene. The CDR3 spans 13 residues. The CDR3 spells CASSQGVNSPLHF. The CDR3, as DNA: TGCGCCAGCAGCCAGGGGGTTAATTCACCCCTCCACTTT.